This T cell receptor (beta chain) was identified in a study of shared clonotypes between healthy human individuals. Across several immunoSEQ plates, the genomic DNA of each subset was split evenly. Using immunoSEQ multiplex PCR, the repertoire was profiled, and TCRdb retains in-frame clones only, with some absent. The sample records approximately 1.5 million clones, about 98.5% being singletons. About this clone: What it binds is not known.

Memory CD4+ cells were the fraction left after CD45RA+ naive selection. Trimming shortened V by 1 base and J by 8 bases, and 11 bases separated the two germline ends. This CDR3 has 13 residues. Germline CDR1 and CDR2: SEHNR and FQNEAQ (reference sequence). Broader study findings: Shared clonotypes: about 5% naive CD4, roughly 3.8% naive CD8, under 2.5% memory CD4, roughly 0.4% memory CD8. Estimated richness values were generally larger in naive subsets than in memory subsets.

This chain joins TRBV7-9 and TRBJ1-2; no definite D call. This TCR was recovered from a man between 25 and 39 years old in good health. The sequenced sample was naive CD4+ T cells sorted from blood. Documented subset: CD45RA+ positively selected. The CDR3: CASSLGSPKGYTF. CDR3 nucleotide sequence: TGTGCCAGCAGCTTAGGCAGCCCCAAAGGCTACACCTTC.